Each of the 21 T cell receptor beta chains below was sequenced from the same sample in a study of a mutant IDH1 vaccine in newly diagnosed glioma. Specified time point: week 11, during vaccination. All doses held 300 ug of mutant IDH1 20-mer peptide, with topical imiquimod. Generated by immunoSEQ multiplex PCR, the TCRdb table keeps only in-frame clones and is missing some. Of some 59,000 clones in the sample, 89% were seen once. These receptors' targets are unknown. The material sequenced was PBMCs, taken from a glioma patient whose treatment included an IDH1 peptide vaccine. The origin of the receptors is a man aged 35 to 55 with glioma.

The chain uses TRBV10-3 and TRBJ1-2, with D possibly matching TRBD1 (5 bases). CDR1 is ENHRY and CDR2 is SYGVKD in the germline V gene. Deletions cut 0 bases from V and 7 bases from J, with 9 bases between. This CDR3 spans 13 amino acids. The DNA of the CDR3 is TGTGCCATCAGTGAGTCCAGGGATCGTGGCTACACCTTC. Translation: CAISESRDRGYTF.

The genes are TRBV7-9 and TRBJ1-4; 7 positions match TRBD1. This CDR3 comprises 18 residues. CDR1 is SEHNR and CDR2 is FQNEAQ in the germline V gene (reference sequence). The trim removed 5 bases at V and 3 bases at J, leaving 15 bases unmatched. The CDR3 sequence: CASSPLLTGARPNEKLFF. CDR3 in DNA: TGTGCCAGCAGCCCGCTCTTAACAGGGGCCCGCCCTAATGAAAAACTGTTTTTT.

This clone was observed once. This chain links TRBV18 with TRBJ1-3; weak D call: TRBD1 (5 bases). This CDR3 contains 13 residues. Germline V gene data show CDR1 as KGHSH and CDR2 as LQKENI. The V end lost 5 bases, the J end lost 4 bases, and 9 bases lay between the germline ends. In DNA, the CDR3 is TGTGCCAGCTCATCGACAGCCGGAAACACCATATATTTT. As protein: CASSSTAGNTIYF.

In its sample, this clone was seen once. This chain joins TRBV11-3 and TRBJ2-5, with D unresolved. Trimming removed 5 bases at V and 5 bases at J, with 15 bases between. The CDR3 covers 14 residues. Germline loops: CDR1 SGHNT, CDR2 YENEEA. CDR3 sequence: CASSPAGPGETQYF. CDR3 in DNA: TGTGCCAGCAGCCCGGCCGGGCCCGGGGAGACCCAGTACTTC.

V gene TRBV5-1 combines with J gene TRBJ2-7; a possible D gene is TRBD1 (6 bases). Germline lookup yields CDR1 SGHRS and CDR2 YFSETQ. Trimming stripped 4 bases from V and 2 bases from J, with 13 bases between. This CDR3 has 14 residues. This CDR3 reads CASSPTDSAYEQYF. The CDR3 bases are TGCGCCAGCAGCCCCACGGACAGCGCCTACGAGCAGTACTTC. Complete variable domain (other parts from reference TRBV5-1 and TRBJ2-7): KAGVTQTPRYLIKTRGQQVTLSCSPISGHRSVSWYQQTPGQGLQFLFEYFSETQRNKGNFPGRFSGRQFSNSRSEMNVSTLELGDSALYLCASSPTDSAYEQYFGPGTRLTVT.

V is TRBV15 and J is TRBJ1-1; the D gene is possibly TRBD1 (5 bases). Germline values: CDR1 LNHNV, CDR2 YYDKDF (reference sequence). Trimming shortened V by 6 bases and J by 2 bases, and 10 bases separated the two germline ends. CDR3 size: 13 residues. The chain's CDR3 is CATSWGSNTEAFF. CDR3 in DNA: TGTGCCACCAGTTGGGGCAGTAACACTGAAGCTTTCTTT.

The chain has TRBV11-2 and TRBJ2-1; 10 bases are shared with TRBD2. The CDR3 covers 16 residues. The J segment lost 6 bases and the V segment lost 2 bases, leaving 7 bases of the junction unmatched. Germline CDR1 is SGHAT and CDR2 is FQNNGV. The CDR3 sequence: CASSLLSSGSFNEQFF. Written as DNA, the CDR3 is TGTGCCAGCAGCTTACTTTCTAGCGGGAGTTTCAATGAGCAGTTCTTC.

This clone was counted a single time. V is TRBV5-6 and J is TRBJ2-7; 8 bases are shared with TRBD1. J was trimmed by 3 bases and V by 0 bases; bases with no gene match: 11. Germline lookup yields CDR1 SGHDT and CDR2 YYEEEE. The CDR3 is 17 amino acids. The CDR3 spells CASSLVGQGPKIYEQYF. CDR3 bases: TGTGCCAGCAGCTTGGTTGGACAGGGACCCAAGATCTACGAGCAGTACTTC.

The rearrangement joins TRBV5-8 to TRBJ1-2; D unresolved. Germline-derived CDR1 and CDR2 are SGHTS and YDEGEE. V lost 4 bases and J 0 bases, leaving 10 bases between the germline ends. The CDR3 is made up of 14 amino acids. The CDR3 loop reads CASSLPGTNYGYTF. DNA of the CDR3: TGTGCCAGCAGCCTCCCAGGCACTAACTATGGCTACACCTTC.

The rearrangement joins TRBV18 to TRBJ1-4, with D perhaps TRBD1 (5 bases). The CDR3 contains 16 residues. The germline V and J ends were trimmed by 4 bases and 5 bases, with 17 bases remaining between them. In germline, CDR1 is KGHSH, CDR2 LQKENI. The CDR3 DNA is TGTGCCAGCTCACGCTCTGACGGGGCCGGAAATGAAAAACTGTTTTTT. Its protein product is CASSRSDGAGNEKLFF. Together with reference TRBV18 and TRBJ1-4, the CDR3 gives the full variable domain: NAGVMQNPRHLVRRRGQEARLRCSPMKGHSHVYWYRQLPEEGLKFMVYLQKENIIDESGMPKERFSAEFPKEGPSILRIQQVVRGDSAAYFCASSRSDGAGNEKLFFGSGTQLSVL.

The chain couples TRBV19 to TRBJ2-1; possibly TRBD1 or TRBD2 for D (5 bases each). Germline V lookup: CDR1 LNHDA, CDR2 SQIVND (reference sequence). The CDR3 has 14 amino acids. Trimming took 3 bases from V and 10 from J, leaving 16 bases between them. The CDR3 nucleotides are TGTGCCAGTAGTATTGAATTCCGAGGGGAAGAGCAGTTCTTC. It encodes CASSIEFRGEEQFF. Full variable domain (rest looked up from reference TRBV19 and TRBJ2-1): DGGITQSPKYLFRKEGQNVTLSCEQNLNHDAMYWYRQDPGQGLRLIYYSQIVNDFQKGDIAEGYSVSREKKESFPLTVTSAQKNPTAFYLCASSIEFRGEEQFFGPGTRLTVL.

This sequence joins TRBV7-9 and TRBJ2-5; no clear D gene. This CDR3 comprises 15 residues. Germline lookup yields CDR1 SEHNR and CDR2 FQNEAQ (reference sequence). Trimming took off 4 bases at V and 5 bases at J, with 17 bases between the two ends. CDR3 protein: CASSSGAVSLETQYF. As DNA, the CDR3 is TGTGCCAGCAGCTCCGGTGCGGTTTCTCTCGAGACCCAGTACTTC.

This sequence joins TRBV25-1 and TRBJ2-5, with D perhaps matching TRBD1 or TRBD2 (5 bases each). Per germline, CDR1 MGHDK and CDR2 SYGVNS. There are 18 residues in the CDR3. Trimming cost V 1 base and J 0 bases, with 18 bases left between them. CDR3 bases: TGTGCCAGCAGTGAATCCGTCCAAACAGGACTGTACCAAGAGACCCAGTACTTC. Encoded protein: CASSESVQTGLYQETQYF.

This rearrangement joins TRBV28 to TRBJ2-5; D possibly corresponds to TRBD1 (6 bases). CDR1 MDHEN and CDR2 SYDVKM come from the germline V gene. Trimming took off 5 bases at V and 4 bases at J, with 23 bases between the two ends. The CDR3 loop spans 17 amino acids. CDR3 in amino acids: CASSPHPRTDRRETQYF. The DNA for the CDR3 is TGTGCCAGCAGTCCACACCCCCGGACAGATCGGCGAGAGACCCAGTACTTC. Full variable domain (remainder filled in from reference TRBV28 and TRBJ2-5): DVKVTQSSRYLVKRTGEKVFLECVQDMDHENMFWYRQDPGLGLRLIYFSYDVKMKEKGDIPEGYSVSREKKERFSLILESASTNQTSMYLCASSPHPRTDRRETQYFGPGTRLLVL.

The V gene is TRBV7-9, the J gene TRBJ2-1; D unresolved. Germline-derived CDR1 and CDR2 are SEHNR and FQNEAQ (reference sequence). Trimming took off 3 bases at V and 8 bases at J, with 11 bases between the two ends. The CDR3 has 13 residues. The CDR3 region has the DNA TGTGCCAGCAGCTTCACAGCCGTCGATGAGCAGTTCTTC. This sequence encodes CASSFTAVDEQFF.

The chain employs TRBV6-1 and TRBJ2-3, with D uncertain. The germline V gene encodes CDR1 MNHNS and CDR2 SASEGT. Trimming stripped 1 base from V and 8 bases from J, with 13 bases between. The length of the CDR3 is 14 residues. In DNA, the CDR3 is TGTGCCAGCAGTGAAGGGCCGGGCCCGGGTACGCAGTATTTT. Amino acid sequence: CASSEGPGPGTQYF.

The V call is TRBV6-1, the J call TRBJ1-4, with D hard to call. The CDR3 covers 14 residues. Germline V gives CDR1 MNHNS, CDR2 SASEGT. V was shortened by 9 bases and J by 3 bases, with 14 bases between the two germline ends. The CDR3 reads CASGERRANEKLFF. The CDR3 DNA reads TGTGCCAGTGGGGAGAGACGGGCTAATGAAAAACTGTTTTTT.

The table lists this clone with a few counts. CDR3 DNA: TGCGCCAGCAGCGGGGACTCACCGAACACCGGGGAGCTGTTTTTT. Translating it yields CASSGDSPNTGELFF. V usage is TRBV5-1 and J usage is TRBJ2-2; a weak D match, TRBD2 (6 bases). The V gene's germline CDR1 is SGHRS and CDR2 YFSETQ. The CDR3 loop spans 15 amino acids. Trimming shortened V by 4 bases and J by 0 bases, and 10 bases separated the two germline ends.

The V and J genes are TRBV18 and TRBJ1-6, with D maybe TRBD1 (5 bases). Germline CDR1 KGHSH, CDR2 LQKENI. The CDR3 spans 15 residues. V lost 3 bases, J lost 5 bases, and 11 bases lay in between. The CDR3 DNA reads TGTGCCAGCTCACCGTTGGGGGAAGATAATTCACCCCTCCACTTT. Translating gives CASSPLGEDNSPLHF.

This clone was observed once. This chain connects TRBV18 to TRBJ1-4; 7 bases match TRBD1. The CDR3 totals 13 residues. The V gene end was trimmed by 4 bases and the J gene end by 7 bases; junction bases not matched to a gene: 3. Looked up from germline, CDR1 is KGHSH and CDR2 is LQKENI. Here the CDR3 reads CASSRDRAEKLFF. CDR3 DNA sequence: TGTGCCAGCTCACGCGACAGGGCTGAAAAACTGTTTTTT.

This clone is a singleton in its sample. The chain couples TRBV7-9 to TRBJ2-7, with D unresolved. Germline CDR1 and CDR2: SEHNR and FQNEAQ (reference sequence). The CDR3 extends over 12 amino acids. The V and J ends lost 3 bases and 4 bases respectively, with 7 bases between them. Written as DNA, the CDR3 is TGTGCCAGCAGCTTCTCCGTTTACGAGCAGTACTTC. Its protein is CASSFSVYEQYF.